These 8 T cell receptor beta chains were sequenced from one sample in a study of type 1 regulatory T cells. TCRdb recomputed calls from the reads with MiXCR, one row per CDR3 protein. The sample yields 80,000 to 100,000 distinct CDR3 sequences, less than 40% seen once. Sequencing used CD4+ T cells, either the whole sample or a sorted fraction (not recorded which). The receptor source for this set is a human donor in good health.

This chain joins TRBV29-1 and TRBJ1-1, with D perhaps TRBD1 (5 bases). Trimming took 7 bases from V and 1 from J, leaving 10 bases between them. This CDR3 region has 12 residues. Germline-derived CDR1 and CDR2 are SQVTM and ANQGSEA. The CDR3 DNA is TGCAGCGGAACCCAGGGGAACACTGAAGCTTTCTTT. Amino acid sequence: CSGTQGNTEAFF.

Comments on this clonotype: Relative to the germline gene, one junction end is altered; a read error may explain this. The chain uses TRBV7-9 and TRBJ2-4; D perhaps matches TRBD2 (5 bases). The CDR3 sequence is 17 residues long. Germline CDR1 reads SEHNR; CDR2 reads FQNEAQ (reference sequence). The CDR3 here is CASNLAPGEKAKNIQYF. CDR3 bases: TGTGCCAGCAACTTAGCGCCCGGGGAGAAAGCCAAAAACATTCAGTACTTC.

This sequence joins TRBV19 and TRBJ1-5, with a possible D match to TRBD1 (6 bases). Germline CDR1 is LNHDA and CDR2 is SQIVND (reference sequence). Trimming took off 7 bases at V and 0 bases at J, with 10 bases between the two ends. There are 14 residues in the CDR3. CDR3 residues: CASMRQDSNQPQHF. The CDR3 DNA is TGTGCCAGTATGAGACAGGATAGCAATCAGCCCCAGCATTTT.

There are a few counts of this clonotype. This chain joins TRBV6-5 and TRBJ2-6; D remains unclear. With 5 bases removed from V and 0 bases from J, the gap between germline ends came to 11 bases. Germline V lookup: CDR1 MNHEY, CDR2 SVGAGI. CDR3 size: 16 residues. The DNA for the CDR3 is TGTGCCAGCAGTCCGTTACAATTCTCTGGGGCCAACGTCCTGACTTTC. This encodes CASSPLQFSGANVLTF.

The V call is TRBV7-2, the J call TRBJ1-2; 11 bases map to TRBD1. This CDR3 has 15 residues. Germline V CDR1 and CDR2: SGHTA, FQGNSA. Trimming removed 5 bases from V and 8 bases from J; junction bases left unmatched: 10. Here the CDR3 DNA reads TGTGCCAGCAGCCCCGGGACAGGGGGTTATCAAGGCTACACCTTC. As protein: CASSPGTGGYQGYTF.

This clonotype appeared a few times. The V and J genes are TRBV5-4 and TRBJ1-1; no definite D call. Germline V lookup: CDR1 SGHNT, CDR2 YYREEE (reference sequence). V was cut by 2 bases and J by 1 base, with 9 bases left in between. The CDR3 extends over 14 amino acids. CDR3 in amino acids: CASSFQGGNTEAFF. CDR3 nucleotides: TGTGCCAGCAGCTTTCAAGGTGGGAACACTGAAGCTTTCTTT.

The V and J genes are TRBV20-1 and TRBJ2-2, with a possible D match to TRBD2 (5 bases). The V and J ends lost 3 bases and 4 bases respectively, with 15 bases between them. The CDR3 has 15 amino acids. Per germline, CDR1 DFQATT and CDR2 SNEGSKA (reference sequence). The CDR3 sequence is CSASVRSRGTGELFF. CDR3 nucleotides: TGCAGTGCTAGCGTCCGGTCACGGGGCACCGGGGAGCTGTTTTTT.

This clonotype appeared a few times. The chain carries TRBV9 and TRBJ2-2, with D tentatively TRBD2 (5 bases). CDR1 is SGDLS and CDR2 is YYNGEE in the germline V gene. V gave up 0 bases and J gave up 1 base, with 7 bases separating them. This CDR3 region has 15 residues. For the CDR3, the DNA is TGTGCCAGCAGCGTAGTTCGGGAGAACACCGGGGAGCTGTTTTTT. Translating gives CASSVVRENTGELFF.